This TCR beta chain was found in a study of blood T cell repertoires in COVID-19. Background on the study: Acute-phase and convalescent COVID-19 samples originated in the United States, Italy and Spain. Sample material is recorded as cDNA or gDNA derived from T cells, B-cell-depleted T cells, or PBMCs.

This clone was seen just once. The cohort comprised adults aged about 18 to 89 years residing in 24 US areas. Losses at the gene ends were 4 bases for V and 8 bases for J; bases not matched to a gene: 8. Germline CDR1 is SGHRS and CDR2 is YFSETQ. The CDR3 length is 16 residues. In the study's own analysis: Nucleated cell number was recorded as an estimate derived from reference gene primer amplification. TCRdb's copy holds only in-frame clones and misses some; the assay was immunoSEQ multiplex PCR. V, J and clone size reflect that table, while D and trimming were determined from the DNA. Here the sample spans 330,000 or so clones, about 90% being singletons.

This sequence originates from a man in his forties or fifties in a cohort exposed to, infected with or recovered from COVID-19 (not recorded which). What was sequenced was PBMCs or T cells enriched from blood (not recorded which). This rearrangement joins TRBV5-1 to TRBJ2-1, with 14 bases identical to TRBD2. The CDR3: CASSPMGLAGVDEQFF. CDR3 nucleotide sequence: TGCGCCAGCAGCCCGATGGGACTAGCGGGAGTGGATGAGCAGTTCTTC.